Listed here are 32 T cell receptor beta chains from one sample, sequenced in a study of blood T cell repertoires in COVID-19. The repertoire was sequenced with immunoSEQ multiplex PCR; TCRdb's copy has only in-frame clones and lacks some. The sample yields 150,000 or so clones, around 88% seen once. The sample comprised peripheral blood. The receptors derive from a human donor in a cohort sampled during active COVID-19.

This rearrangement joins TRBV9 to TRBJ2-1, with 9 bases identical to TRBD2. The CDR3 is made up of 14 amino acids. From germline, CDR1 is SGDLS and CDR2 YYNGEE. Trimming at V came to 3 bases and at J to 8 bases, leaving 6 bases not matched to a gene. CDR3 loop: CASSARTSVYEQFF. In DNA, the CDR3 is TGTGCCAGCAGCGCCCGGACTAGCGTTTATGAGCAGTTCTTC.

The rearrangement uses TRBV7-9 and TRBJ2-5; tentative D call: TRBD1 (5 bases). Trimming shortened V by 2 bases and J by 2 bases, and 18 bases separated the two germline ends. This CDR3 is built from 17 residues. CDR1 SEHNR and CDR2 FQNEAQ come from the germline V gene (reference sequence). CDR3 DNA sequence: TGTGCCAGCAGCTTATATCTCGGCAGGGCTCTTCAAGAGACCCAGTACTTC. This encodes CASSLYLGRALQETQYF. Filled out from reference TRBV7-9 and TRBJ2-5, the complete variable domain reads DTGVSQNPRHKITKRGQNVTFRCDPISEHNRLYWYRQTLGQGPEFLTYFQNEAQLEKSRLLSDRFSAERPKGSFSTLEIQRTEQGDSAMYLCASSLYLGRALQETQYFGPGTRLLVL.

V gene TRBV6-5 combines with J gene TRBJ1-1; 8 positions agree with TRBD1. The CDR3 is made up of 14 amino acids. Germline V gene data show CDR1 as MNHEY and CDR2 as SVGAGI. With 4 bases clipped from V and 6 bases from J, the junction kept 7 bases outside the gene matches. CDR3 coding DNA: TGTGCCAGCAGTTCCCGGACAGGGTGGGCTGAAGCTTTCTTT. Its translation is CASSSRTGWAEAFF.

This clone was recorded once. V usage is TRBV6-4 and J usage is TRBJ2-1, with TRBD2 matching 10 bases. J gave up 4 bases and V 7 bases, and 13 bases lay outside the gene matches. Germline CDR1 reads MRHNA; CDR2 reads SNTAGT. CDR3 length equals 17 residues. CDR3 amino acids: CASIHLGSSGSYNEQFF. The CDR3 nucleotides are TGTGCCAGCATCCACTTGGGGTCTAGCGGGAGTTACAATGAGCAGTTCTTC.

The gene calls are TRBV3-1 (or the pseudogene TRBV3-2) and TRBJ1-4; D is possibly TRBD1 (6 bases). This CDR3 spans 15 amino acids. The germline V gene encodes CDR1 LGHDT and CDR2 YNNKEL (reference sequence). The V end lost 2 bases, the J end lost 7 bases, and 14 bases lay between the germline ends. The DNA for the CDR3 is TGTGCCAGCAGCCAAAACAGGGCTGGGGGTGAAAAACTGTTTTTT. Translation gives CASSQNRAGGEKLFF.

J is TRBJ1-2 and V is TRBV5-1, with D hard to call. The germline V gene encodes CDR1 SGHRS and CDR2 YFSETQ. The CDR3 covers 14 residues. The V end was cut by 5 bases, the J end by 0 bases, with 11 bases between. Here the CDR3 DNA reads TGCGCCAGCAGGACCGAGGGATCTAACTATGGCTACACCTTC. Its protein product is CASRTEGSNYGYTF.

The CDR3 DNA sequence: TGTGCCAGCAGCTTAGAATCACAGGGGGCCTACGAGCAGTACTTC. Translation gives CASSLESQGAYEQYF. The chain uses TRBV7-2 and TRBJ2-7; 8 bases align to TRBD1. Germline values: CDR1 SGHTA, CDR2 FQGNSA. Germline trimming cut 1 base from V and 2 bases from J; bases unmatched to any gene: 4. The CDR3 runs to 15 residues.

This clone was recorded only once. The chain employs TRBV4-1 and TRBJ1-6, with 8 positions matching TRBD1. This CDR3 contains 16 residues. Looked up from germline, CDR1 is MGHRA and CDR2 is YSYEKL. Germline trimming cut 4 bases from V and 5 bases from J; bases unmatched to any gene: 7. CDR3 sequence reads: CASSPTGATDNSPLHF. The CDR3 DNA sequence: TGCGCCAGCAGCCCGACAGGGGCGACGGATAATTCACCCCTCCACTTT.

The V and J genes are TRBV7-3 and TRBJ2-2; perhaps TRBD1 as D (5 bases). Per germline, CDR1 SGHTA and CDR2 FQGTGA. Trimming removed 5 bases at V and 4 bases at J, with 17 bases between. This CDR3 has 16 residues. CDR3 residues: CASSPQPIQGTGELFF. Written as DNA, the CDR3 is TGTGCCAGCAGCCCCCAACCCATCCAGGGCACCGGGGAGCTGTTTTTT. Full variable domain (outside the CDR3, taken from reference TRBV7-3 and TRBJ2-2): GAGVSQTPSNKVTEKGKYVELRCDPISGHTALYWYRQSLGQGPEFLIYFQGTGAADDSGLPNDRFFAVRPEGSVSTLKIQRTERGDSAVYLCASSPQPIQGTGELFFGEGSRLTVL.

The chain combines TRBV30 with TRBJ2-1, with D possibly matching TRBD1 (6 bases). CDR3 length equals 13 residues. Trimming stripped 2 bases from V and 8 bases from J, with 13 bases between. The germline V gene has CDR1 GTSNPN and CDR2 SVGIG (reference sequence). CDR3: CAWSRQGFDEQFF. The DNA for the CDR3 is TGTGCCTGGAGTAGGCAGGGGTTTGATGAGCAGTTCTTC.

This chain links TRBV5-4 with TRBJ1-6; D is ambiguous. The germline CDR1 and CDR2 sequences are SGHNT and YYREEE (reference sequence). Trimming removed 0 bases from V and 16 bases from J, with 8 bases in between. This CDR3 comprises 11 residues. CDR3 coding DNA: TGTGCCAGCAGCTTGGTGCAGATTCTCCACTTT. Its protein product is CASSLVQILHF.

The chain is built from TRBV3-1 (or the pseudogene TRBV3-2) and TRBJ1-3; unclear D gene. CDR1 is LGHDT, CDR2 YNNKEL, per germline (reference sequence). Trimming cost V 3 bases and J 0 bases, with 6 bases left between them. CDR3 length: 14 residues. The CDR3, as DNA: TGTGCCAGCAGCCAGGGCAGCTCTGGAAACACCATATATTTT. This sequence encodes CASSQGSSGNTIYF.

The chain links TRBV13 to TRBJ1-1; a possible D gene is TRBD1 (5 bases). The CDR3 is 15 amino acids. Germline V CDR1 and CDR2: PRHDT, FYEKMQ (reference sequence). Trimming removed 5 bases from V and 1 base from J, with 14 bases in between. The CDR3 DNA reads TGTGCCAGCAGCATACCGGGACTGAAGAACACTGAAGCTTTCTTT. Translated: CASSIPGLKNTEAFF. The entire variable domain, with the rest obtained from reference TRBV13 and TRBJ1-1, is as follows: AAGVIQSPRHLIKEKRETATLKCYPIPRHDTVYWYQQGPGQDPQFLISFYEKMQSDKGSIPDRFSAQQFSDYHSELNMSSLELGDSALYFCASSIPGLKNTEAFFGQGTRLTVV.

The chain employs TRBV28 and TRBJ2-1; 7 positions agree with TRBD1. Losses at the gene ends were 5 bases for V and 3 bases for J; bases not matched to a gene: 4. Germline V gene data show CDR1 as MDHEN and CDR2 as SYDVKM. This CDR3 has 14 amino acids. The CDR3: CASSPQGLYNEQFF. DNA for the CDR3: TGTGCCAGCAGTCCACAGGGGCTCTACAATGAGCAGTTCTTC.

The V gene is TRBV28, the J gene TRBJ1-5, with 7 bases matching TRBD1. The CDR3 is 15 residues long. Germline V gene sequence: CDR1 MDHEN, CDR2 SYDVKM. With V trimmed by 6 bases and J by 7 bases, 12 bases remained unmatched. For the CDR3, the DNA is TGTGCCAGCAGGACAGGGACCTCGGGTATCCAGCCCCAGCATTTT. Translation gives CASRTGTSGIQPQHF.

This clone was counted a single time. This rearrangement joins TRBV19 to TRBJ2-7; 7 bases are shared with TRBD2. The length of the CDR3 is 14 residues. Germline V lookup: CDR1 LNHDA, CDR2 SQIVND (reference sequence). After removal of 7 bases from V and 3 bases from J, the junction contained 9 bases not matched to a gene. The DNA for the CDR3 is TGTGCCAGTACGGCGGGGGTGGGGGACTACGAGCAGTACTTC. This encodes CASTAGVGDYEQYF.

This clone occurred a few times. This sequence joins TRBV10-1 and TRBJ2-7; D gene unclear. In germline, CDR1 is WNHNN, CDR2 SYGVQD (reference sequence). CDR3 size: 14 residues. With 0 bases removed from V and 6 bases from J, the gap between germline ends came to 12 bases. The CDR3 region is CASSESRFFGEQYF. Written as DNA, the CDR3 is TGCGCCAGCAGTGAGTCGAGGTTTTTCGGCGAGCAGTACTTC.

The V and J genes are TRBV5-1 and TRBJ2-2, with TRBD1 matching over 11 bases. With 2 bases clipped from V and 6 bases from J, the junction kept 9 bases outside the gene matches. In germline, CDR1 is SGHRS, CDR2 YFSETQ. There are 17 residues in the CDR3. The CDR3 DNA is TGCGCCAGCAGCTTAAAACTCTCGGGACAGGGGGCCGGGGAGCTGTTTTTT. Amino acids: CASSLKLSGQGAGELFF.

The V and J genes are TRBV6-5 and TRBJ1-6; D is unclear. Germline V CDR1 and CDR2: MNHEY, SVGAGI. V was clipped by 7 bases and J by 7 bases, with 14 bases between them. The CDR3 length is 14 residues. DNA of the CDR3: TGTGCCAGCACAAGCAAACTGCGGAATTCACCCCTCCACTTT. Residues: CASTSKLRNSPLHF.

V and J are TRBV7-2 and TRBJ1-2; no reliable D call. Germline lookup yields CDR1 SGHTA and CDR2 FQGNSA. This CDR3 is 14 amino acids long. Trimming cost V 2 bases and J 5 bases, with 12 bases left between them. The CDR3 here is CASSLPGRVYGYTF. The CDR3 DNA is TGTGCCAGCAGCTTACCGGGGAGGGTGTATGGCTACACCTTC.

V usage is TRBV5-1 and J usage is TRBJ2-7, with 9 bases matching TRBD1. The germline gives CDR1 SGHRS, CDR2 YFSETQ. Trimming took 3 bases from V and 3 from J; bases not matched to a gene: 7. The CDR3 runs to 15 residues. The CDR3 spells CASSSDRGWDYEQYF. The CDR3 DNA is TGCGCCAGCAGCTCTGACAGGGGGTGGGACTACGAGCAGTACTTC. Supplemented by reference TRBV5-1 and TRBJ2-7, the full variable domain reads KAGVTQTPRYLIKTRGQQVTLSCSPISGHRSVSWYQQTPGQGLQFLFEYFSETQRNKGNFPGRFSGRQFSNSRSEMNVSTLELGDSALYLCASSSDRGWDYEQYFGPGTRLTVT.

The genes are TRBV19 and TRBJ1-2; tentatively, D is TRBD1 (6 bases). The V gene's germline CDR1 is LNHDA and CDR2 SQIVND (reference sequence). V shed 7 bases and J shed 6 bases, with 18 bases lying between them. The CDR3 covers 14 residues. The chain's CDR3 is CASIPGGGADGYTF. CDR3 nucleotide sequence: TGTGCCAGTATCCCGGGGGGGGGCGCGGATGGCTACACCTTC.

This clone was seen a few times. The gene calls are TRBV5-6 and TRBJ1-1; D is perhaps TRBD1 (5 bases). This CDR3 has 14 residues. CDR1 is SGHDT and CDR2 is YYEEEE in the germline V gene. V dropped 4 bases and J dropped 3 bases, with 13 bases sitting between them. The CDR3 DNA reads as TGTGCCAGCAGCGCCTCCAAGGGGTACACTGAAGCTTTCTTT. This gives the protein CASSASKGYTEAFF.

This sequence joins TRBV11-2 and TRBJ2-7; the match to TRBD2 covers 13 bases. CDR1 and CDR2 from the germline V gene are SGHAT and FQNNGV. The CDR3 extends over 17 amino acids. The V segment lost 1 base and the J segment 2 bases; nucleotides outside the gene matches: 5. The CDR3 sequence is CASSLGAGTSGTYEQYF. The CDR3 DNA follows: TGTGCCAGCAGCTTAGGAGCGGGGACTAGCGGGACCTACGAGCAGTACTTC. Full variable domain (rest looked up from reference TRBV11-2 and TRBJ2-7): EAGVAQSPRYKIIEKRQSVAFWCNPISGHATLYWYQQILGQGPKLLIQFQNNGVVDDSQLPKDRFSAERLKGVDSTLKIQPAKLEDSAVYLCASSLGAGTSGTYEQYFGPGTRLTVT.

J is TRBJ2-7 and V is TRBV20-1; D is unclear. This CDR3 region has 11 residues. V was shortened by 6 bases and J by 7 bases, with 13 bases between the two germline ends. Germline V gene sequence: CDR1 DFQATT, CDR2 SNEGSKA (reference sequence). CDR3 residues: CSASDPWEQYF. The DNA for the CDR3 is TGCAGTGCCAGCGACCCGTGGGAGCAGTACTTC.

This clone was recorded a few times. The rearrangement uses TRBV7-9 and TRBJ2-7; 7 nucleotides line up with TRBD1. The CDR3 is 12 residues long. With 4 bases clipped from V and 9 bases from J, the junction kept 6 bases outside the gene matches. From germline, CDR1 is SEHNR and CDR2 FQNEAQ (reference sequence). The CDR3 reads CASSSTGVGQYF. The DNA for the CDR3 is TGTGCCAGCAGCTCAACAGGGGTCGGGCAGTACTTC.

This clone showed up just a few times. The chain joins TRBV3-1 (or the pseudogene TRBV3-2) to TRBJ2-5, with 7 nucleotides matching TRBD2. CDR1 is LGHDT and CDR2 is YNNKEL in the germline V gene (reference sequence). The V gene end was trimmed by 4 bases and the J gene end by 7 bases; junction bases not matched to a gene: 9. The CDR3 sequence is 14 residues long. CDR3 sequence reads: CASSPYQSGGTQYF. The DNA of the CDR3 is TGTGCCAGCAGCCCTTACCAATCGGGGGGGACCCAGTACTTC.

The chain recombines TRBV24-1 with TRBJ2-2; D remains ambiguous. CDR1 is KGHDR, CDR2 SFDVKD, per germline. Between the trimmed V and J ends, which lost 2 bases and 6 bases, there was a span of 6 bases. The CDR3 runs 13 residues. This chain's CDR3 is CATSDSGAGELFF. CDR3 bases: TGTGCCACCAGTGATTCGGGTGCCGGGGAGCTGTTTTTT.

As concerns this clone: The junction departs from the called germline gene at one end, perhaps through a read error. This sequence joins TRBV4-1 and TRBJ1-2; possible D gene TRBD1, 6 bases. Looked up from germline, CDR1 is MGHRA and CDR2 is YSYEKL. The CDR3 loop spans 13 amino acids. CDR3 nucleotide sequence: TGCGCCAGCAGCCAAGCTGGTGACCTCAGGGGATACTTC. It is translated as CASSQAGDLRGYF.

This chain links TRBV30 with TRBJ1-1; weak D call: TRBD1 (6 bases). V dropped 7 bases and J dropped 1 base, with 10 bases sitting between them. CDR3 length equals 12 residues. Germline V lookup: CDR1 GTSNPN, CDR2 SVGIG (reference sequence). CDR3 in amino acids: CALQGGNTEAFF. Written as DNA, the CDR3 is TGTGCCTTACAAGGGGGGAACACTGAAGCTTTCTTT. Full variable domain (remainder filled in from reference TRBV30 and TRBJ1-1): SQTIHQWPATLVQPVGSPLSLECTVEGTSNPNLYWYRQAAGRGLQLLFYSVGIGQISSEVPQNLSASRPQDRQFILSSKKLLLSDSGFYLCALQGGNTEAFFGQGTRLTVV.

V and J are TRBV24-1 and TRBJ2-2, with 8 bases aligning to TRBD1. This CDR3 is 16 amino acids long. V lost 5 bases, J lost 4 bases, and 8 bases stayed unmatched. The germline CDR1 and CDR2 sequences are KGHDR and SFDVKD. CDR3 sequence reads: CATSARTGTSTGELFF. The DNA for the CDR3 is TGTGCCACCAGTGCCCGGACAGGGACGAGCACCGGGGAGCTGTTTTTT.

The chain uses TRBV30 and TRBJ2-2; 8 bases are shared with TRBD2. The CDR3 has 17 residues. V was pared by 0 bases and J by 0 bases, with 6 bases of the junction left unmatched. The germline gives CDR1 GTSNPN, CDR2 SVGIG (reference sequence). The CDR3 nucleotides read TGTGCCTGGAGTGTTTGGCTAGCGGGCGCGAACACCGGGGAGCTGTTTTTT. It encodes CAWSVWLAGANTGELFF.